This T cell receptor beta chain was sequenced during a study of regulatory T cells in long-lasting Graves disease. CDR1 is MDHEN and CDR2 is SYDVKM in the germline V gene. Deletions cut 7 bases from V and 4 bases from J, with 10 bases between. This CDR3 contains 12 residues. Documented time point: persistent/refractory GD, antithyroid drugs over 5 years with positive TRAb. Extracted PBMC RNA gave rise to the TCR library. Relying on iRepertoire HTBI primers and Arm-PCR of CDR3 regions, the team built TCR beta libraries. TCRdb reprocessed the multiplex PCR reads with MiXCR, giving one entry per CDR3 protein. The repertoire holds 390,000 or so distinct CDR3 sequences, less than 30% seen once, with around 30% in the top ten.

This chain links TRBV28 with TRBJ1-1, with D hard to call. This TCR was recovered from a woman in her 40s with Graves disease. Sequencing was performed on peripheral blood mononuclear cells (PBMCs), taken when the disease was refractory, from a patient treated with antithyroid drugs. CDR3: CASKEAVTEAFF. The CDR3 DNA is TGTGCCAGCAAGGAGGCGGTCACTGAAGCTTTCTTT.